Listed below are T cell receptor beta chains from one sample, sequenced in a study of blood T cell repertoires in COVID-19. The protocol was immunoSEQ multiplex PCR, while the TCRdb copy is restricted to in-frame clones and leaves out a portion. The table has approximately 45,000 clones, roughly nine tenths seen once. Sample: peripheral blood. All receptors come from a man aged 65 to 85 with acute or convalescent COVID-19. The CDR3 runs from the conserved cysteine through the conserved F or W. A D gene is named only where the DNA matches it firmly. Rows may omit the clone size; those that give it use once, few, many or a size class.

v_gene	d_gene	j_gene	len	abundance	CDR3nt	CDR3aa
TRBV9	TRBD1	TRBJ2-5	13	NA	TGTGCCAGCAGCGCAGACAGGGTTGAGACCCAGTACTTC	CASSADRVETQYF
TRBV18	NA	TRBJ2-7	14	NA	TGTGCCAGCTCACCCAGGGACAACTCCTACGAGCAGTACTTC	CASSPRDNSYEQYF
TRBV3-1/TRBV3-2	TRBD1	TRBJ2-5	14	NA	TGTGCCAGCAGCCCCTACAGGGGCGGGGAGACCCAGTACTTC	CASSPYRGGETQYF
TRBV27	NA	TRBJ2-7	15	once	TGTGCCAGCTCAAACGGAGGGGCCCACTCCTACGAGCAGTACTTC	CASSNGGAHSYEQYF
TRBV5-1	NA	TRBJ1-1	15	NA	TGCGCCAGCAGCTTGGCCAGTACAGCGAACACTGAAGCTTTCTTT	CASSLASTANTEAFF
TRBV19	TRBD1	TRBJ1-2	15	NA	TGTGCCAGTAGTACCCAAGGACAGGGAAGATATGGCTACACCTTC	CASSTQGQGRYGYTF
TRBV18	NA	TRBJ1-1	16	NA	TGTGCCAGCTCACCGACCGGGACACAGTCGGCGACTGAAGCTTTCTTT	CASSPTGTQSATEAFF
TRBV5-1	TRBD1	TRBJ1-4	14	NA	TGCGCCAGCAGTCCACAGGGGGGCACTGAAAAACTGTTTTTT	CASSPQGGTEKLFF
TRBV11-3	TRBD2	TRBJ2-2	17	NA	TGTGCCAGCAGCTCGGGACTAGCGGGGGGGAACACCGGGGAGCTGTTTTTT	CASSSGLAGGNTGELFF
TRBV24-1	NA	TRBJ2-6	15	NA	TGTGCCACCAGTGACACAGGGTCTGGGGCCAACGTCCTGACTTTC	CATSDTGSGANVLTF
TRBV9	TRBD2	TRBJ2-3	15	NA	TGTGCCAGCAGCGTAGCGCGGGGGGGGCCATATACGCAGTATTTT	CASSVARGGPYTQYF
TRBV7-2	TRBD1	TRBJ1-5	13	NA	TGTGCCAGCAGCGACAGGGGCAATCAGCCCCAGCATTTT	CASSDRGNQPQHF
TRBV30	NA	TRBJ1-5	16	NA	TGTGCCTGGAGTGATACACCATTTGGGGGGGCAGGGCCCCAGCATTTT	CAWSDTPFGGAGPQHF
TRBV10-2	NA	TRBJ2-7	12	NA	TGCGCCAGCAGTGAGAACAGCTACGAGCAGTACTTC	CASSENSYEQYF
TRBV11-3	NA	TRBJ2-7	15	NA	TGTGCCAGCAGCTTAGACACAGGGACAAACTACGAGCAGTACTTC	CASSLDTGTNYEQYF
TRBV7-3	NA	TRBJ2-3	16	NA	TGTGCCAGCAGCTTATTGGCGGGGTCTAGCACAGATACGCAGTATTTT	CASSLLAGSSTDTQYF
TRBV4-1	TRBD1	TRBJ1-3	16	NA	TGCGCCAGCAGCCAGGGCGGGACAGGGGTTTCCGGCACCATATATTTT	CASSQGGTGVSGTIYF
TRBV15	NA	TRBJ1-6	13	NA	TGTGCCACCAGCCCCCGGGTTTATTCACCCCTCCACTTT	CATSPRVYSPLHF
TRBV7-9	NA	TRBJ1-2	17	NA	TGTGCCAGCAGCTTAGGTAGTGCAGGGTCGGCTAACTATGGCTACACCTTC	CASSLGSAGSANYGYTF
TRBV4-2	TRBD2	TRBJ2-3	19	NA	TGTGCCAGCAGCCAAGAAAGTCCCGCAGCGGGGGGGTTGGCAGATACGCAGTATTTT	CASSQESPAAGGLADTQYF
TRBV6-4	TRBD1	TRBJ2-1	16	once	TGTGCCAGCAGTCTCAGCCCCTCCAGGGGGCACAATGAGCAGTTCTTC	CASSLSPSRGHNEQFF
TRBV19	TRBD1	TRBJ1-2	15	NA	TGTGCCAGTAGTATGGGGACAGGAATCTCAGGTGGCTACACCTTC	CASSMGTGISGGYTF
TRBV5-1	NA	TRBJ1-2	14	NA	TGCGCCAGCAGCTTGAACAGGGATTTCTATGGCTACACCTTC	CASSLNRDFYGYTF
TRBV6-5	NA	TRBJ2-7	14	NA	TGTGCCAGCAGCTCGGACAGACTCTCCTACGAGCAGTACTTC	CASSSDRLSYEQYF
TRBV18	TRBD1	TRBJ2-5	14	NA	TGTGCCAGCTCACCCCAGGGGGTTACGGAGACCCAGTACTTC	CASSPQGVTETQYF
TRBV2	TRBD1	TRBJ2-7	16	NA	TGTGCCAGCAGTGAAGCGCATTCGGACAGGGTACACGAGCAGTACTTC	CASSEAHSDRVHEQYF
TRBV18	TRBD1	TRBJ1-5	16	NA	TGTGCCAGCTCACTCACAGGGGGTAGGAGCAATCAGCCCCAGCATTTT	CASSLTGGRSNQPQHF
TRBV6-2/TRBV6-3	TRBD1	TRBJ2-5	16	NA	TGTGCCAGCAGTTACGGACCCAGGGGGCCTGTGGAGACCCAGTACTTC	CASSYGPRGPVETQYF
TRBV7-2	TRBD2	TRBJ2-1	15	NA	TGTGCCAGCAGCCGTCGGGGGGGCGAAAACAATGAGCAGTTCTTC	CASSRRGGENNEQFF
TRBV4-3	NA	TRBJ1-1	15	NA	TGCGCCAGCAGCCAAGGGACAAGGGCCAGGAGTGAAGCTTTCTTT	CASSQGTRARSEAFF
TRBV7-9	NA	TRBJ2-7	14	NA	TGTGCCAGCAGTCAAACGGCAGGGGATAACGAGCAGTACTTC	CASSQTAGDNEQYF
TRBV21-1	NA	TRBJ1-5	16	NA	TGTGCCAGCAGCGGAACCGGGACAGGGCTCAATCAGCCCCAGCATTTT	CASSGTGTGLNQPQHF
TRBV15	NA	TRBJ2-7	14	NA	TGTGCCACCAGCCTTTCTACAGGAAACTACGAGCAGTACTTC	CATSLSTGNYEQYF
TRBV6-4	NA	TRBJ1-1	13	NA	TGTGCCAGCAGCCACAGGGTAGTCCCTGAAGCTTTCTTT	CASSHRVVPEAFF
TRBV19	NA	TRBJ1-5	15	NA	TGTGCCAGTAGTCCCCGTTTGAGGGGGAATCAGCCCCAGCATTTT	CASSPRLRGNQPQHF
TRBV4-1	NA	TRBJ1-2	14	NA	TGCGCCAGCAGCCCACGGCGGACAGTGATCGGCTACACCTTC	CASSPRRTVIGYTF
TRBV5-6	TRBD1	TRBJ2-1	15	NA	TGTGCCAGCAGCTTGTTGGGACAGGGGGTGAGGGAGCAGTTCTTC	CASSLLGQGVREQFF
TRBV5-1	NA	TRBJ2-1	14	NA	TGCGCCAGCAGCTCCCGACTACCCGCGGATGAGCAGTTCTTC	CASSSRLPADEQFF
TRBV19	TRBD2	TRBJ2-5	14	NA	TGTGCCAGTAGTTCTAGGACTAGTCGGGAGACCCAGTACTTC	CASSSRTSRETQYF
TRBV5-8	TRBD1	TRBJ1-5	14	NA	TGTGCCAGCAGCCCGACAGGGGCCAGTCAGCCCCAGCATTTT	CASSPTGASQPQHF
TRBV27	NA	TRBJ1-6	16	NA	TGTGCCAGCAGTTTCAGAGCGCGCTCCTATAATTCACCCCTCCACTTT	CASSFRARSYNSPLHF
TRBV5-1	TRBD1	TRBJ1-4	15	NA	TGCGCCAGCAGTCCGACAGGGCCGCTTAATGAAAAACTGTTTTTT	CASSPTGPLNEKLFF
TRBV5-6	TRBD2	TRBJ2-1	14	NA	TGTGCCAGCAGCCTGCAGGGACTATACAATGAGCAGTTCTTC	CASSLQGLYNEQFF
TRBV5-4	TRBD2	TRBJ2-5	15	NA	TGTGCCAGCAGTAGTCACGGGGGGACTCAAGAGACCCAGTACTTC	CASSSHGGTQETQYF
TRBV15	NA	TRBJ2-3	13	NA	TGTGCCACCAGCAGAGATAGACAGGATACGCAGTATTTT	CATSRDRQDTQYF
TRBV7-9	NA	TRBJ1-2	14	NA	TGTGCCAGCAGCTTCCCGGGAGGGGACCGTGGCTACACCTTC	CASSFPGGDRGYTF
TRBV6-5	NA	TRBJ1-4	16	NA	TGTGCCAGCAGTTACAGAAATATTCGACATGACGAAAAACTGTTTTTT	CASSYRNIRHDEKLFF
TRBV18	NA	TRBJ2-3	14	NA	TGTGCCAGCTCACCGAAGGGGGGGTCCGATACGCAGTATTTT	CASSPKGGSDTQYF
TRBV11-1	NA	TRBJ2-5	15	NA	TGTGCCAGCAGCCGTATGGGCAGGGTAGGAGAGACCCAGTACTTC	CASSRMGRVGETQYF
TRBV6-5	NA	TRBJ2-1	16	NA	TGTGCCAGCAGTTACTCTTGGTACGGCTCCTACAATGAGCAGTTCTTC	CASSYSWYGSYNEQFF
TRBV13	NA	TRBJ2-7	16	NA	TGTGCCAGCAGCCAGAGAAGGTCGGAGCGTCCCTACGAGCAGTACTTC	CASSQRRSERPYEQYF
TRBV5-1	TRBD1	TRBJ2-4	13	once	TGCGCCAGCAGCTCCCGGGACAGAAACATTCAGTACTTC	CASSSRDRNIQYF
TRBV5-1	NA	TRBJ1-2	14	NA	TGCGCCAGCAGATTACGTACCGCTAGCTATGGCTACACCTTC	CASRLRTASYGYTF
TRBV6-2/TRBV6-3	NA	TRBJ1-1	14	NA	TGTGCCAGCAGCTTACGGAGTATGAACACTGAAGCTTTCTTT	CASSLRSMNTEAFF
TRBV5-1	TRBD1	TRBJ2-2	15	NA	TGCGCCAGCAGCCAAAATACAGGGGGCACCGGGGAGCTGTTTTTT	CASSQNTGGTGELFF
TRBV9	TRBD1	TRBJ2-5	16	NA	TGTGCCAGCAGCGTTTTATCGACAGGGACAGGGGGGACCCAGTACTTC	CASSVLSTGTGGTQYF
TRBV3-1/TRBV3-2	TRBD1	TRBJ2-3	16	NA	TGTGCCAGCAGCACCCGGGACAGGGTCTTGGCAGATACGCAGTATTTT	CASSTRDRVLADTQYF
TRBV30	NA	TRBJ2-5	12	NA	TGTGCCTCAGCCACCGGGCAAGAGACCCAGTACTTC	CASATGQETQYF
TRBV5-6	NA	TRBJ2-7	13	NA	TGTGCCAGCAGCGTGGACATGGCCTACGAGCAGTACTTC	CASSVDMAYEQYF
TRBV6-5	TRBD1	TRBJ1-5	15	NA	TGTGCCACCAGTTTAGACAGGGGAAGGGGCCAGCCCCAGCATTTT	CATSLDRGRGQPQHF